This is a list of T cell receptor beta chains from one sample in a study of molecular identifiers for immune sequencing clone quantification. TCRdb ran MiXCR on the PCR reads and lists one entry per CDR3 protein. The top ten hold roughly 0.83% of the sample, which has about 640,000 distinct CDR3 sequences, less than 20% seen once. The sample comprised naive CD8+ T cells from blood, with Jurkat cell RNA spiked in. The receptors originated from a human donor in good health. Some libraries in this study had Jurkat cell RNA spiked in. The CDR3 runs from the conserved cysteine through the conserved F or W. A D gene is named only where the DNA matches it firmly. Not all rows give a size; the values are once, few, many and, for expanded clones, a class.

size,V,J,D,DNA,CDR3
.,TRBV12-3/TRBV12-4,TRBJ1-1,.,TGTGCCAGCGGTTTGTACAGGGAGGTGAACACTGAAGCTTTCTTT,CASGLYREVNTEAFF
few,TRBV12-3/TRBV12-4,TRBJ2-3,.,TGTGCCAGCAGTACAACGGACGGAAGCACAGATACGCAGTATTTT,CASSTTDGSTDTQYF
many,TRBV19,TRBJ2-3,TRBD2,TGTGCCAGTAAGGCGGGAGGGCCCTATTCAGATACGCAGTATTTT,CASKAGGPYSDTQYF
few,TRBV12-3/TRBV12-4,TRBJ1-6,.,TGTGCCAGCACCCAGAAGGGGGGAGGGGATAATTCACCCCTCCACTTT,CASTQKGGGDNSPLHF
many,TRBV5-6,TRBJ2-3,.,TGTGCCAGCAGCGAGAGGGCGTCCCGCACAGATACGCAGTATTTT,CASSERASRTDTQYF
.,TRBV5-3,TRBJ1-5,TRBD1,TGTGCCAGCAGCCCAACAGGGGAAAGGGGCAATCAGCCCCAGCATTTT,CASSPTGERGNQPQHF
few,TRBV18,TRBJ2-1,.,TGTGCCAGCTCACCCAGTTCCCAGACAGGACTCAACAATGAGCAGTTCTTC,CASSPSSQTGLNNEQFF
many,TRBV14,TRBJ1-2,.,TGTGCCAGCAGCCCTACGGACGGCTATGGCTACACCTTC,CASSPTDGYGYTF
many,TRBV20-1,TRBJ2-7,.,TGCAGTGCTAGGGACAGACCCTACGAGCAGTACTTC,CSARDRPYEQYF
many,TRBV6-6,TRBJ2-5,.,TGTGCCAGCAGTTACTCGACAAACCAAGAGACCCAGTACTTC,CASSYSTNQETQYF
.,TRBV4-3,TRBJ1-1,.,TGCGCCAGCAGCCAAGACAGCAGGGGTCTGAACACTGAAGCTTTCTTT,CASSQDSRGLNTEAFF
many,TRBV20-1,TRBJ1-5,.,TGCAGTGCTAGAGACCTAAGCGGGGGGCGGCTAATTAATCAGCCCCAGCATTTT,CSARDLSGGRLINQPQHF
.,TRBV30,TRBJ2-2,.,TGTGCCTGGAGCCCGGAGGCCGGGGAGCTGTTTTTT,CAWSPEAGELFF
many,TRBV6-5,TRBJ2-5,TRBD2,TGTGCCAGCAGTCTCGGGACTACCTTAGAGACCCAGTACTTC,CASSLGTTLETQYF
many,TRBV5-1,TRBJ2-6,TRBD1,TGCGCCAGCATAGGAGGGACAGGACTATCTGGGGCCAACGTCCTGACTTTC,CASIGGTGLSGANVLTF
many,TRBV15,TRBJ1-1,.,TGTGCCACCAGCAGAGCTCTGGGGGGGAGTACTGAAGCTTTCTTT,CATSRALGGSTEAFF
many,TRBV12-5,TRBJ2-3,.,TGTGCTAGTGGTTTGGTCTATACGCAGTATTTT,CASGLVYTQYF
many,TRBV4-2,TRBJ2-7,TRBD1,TGTGCCAGCAGCCAAGAGCAGTCAGGGGGCTCCTACGAGCAGTACTTC,CASSQEQSGGSYEQYF
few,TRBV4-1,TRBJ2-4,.,TGCGCCAGCAGCCAAGAACGGGGGGCGAACATTCAGTACTTC,CASSQERGANIQYF
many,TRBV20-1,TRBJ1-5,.,TGCAGTGCTAGAGATTACCGGGATGAAGGCAATCAGCCCCAGCATTTT,CSARDYRDEGNQPQHF
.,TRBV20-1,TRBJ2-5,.,TGCAGTGCTAGAGTTTTTCCTGGAGCGGCAGGAACCAACCAGGGAGAGACCCAGTACTTC,CSARVFPGAAGTNQGETQYF
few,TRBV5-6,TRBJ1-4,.,TGTGCCAGCAGCTTGGGAGTGTATGAGGAAAAACTGTTTTTT,CASSLGVYEEKLFF
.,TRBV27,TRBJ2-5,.,TGTGCCAGCAGTGAGGGTCAGGTAGAGACCCAGTACTTC,CASSEGQVETQYF
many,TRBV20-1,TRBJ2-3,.,TGCAGTGCTAGACTTAGCGGAACTACGCTCTACACAGATACGCAGTATTTT,CSARLSGTTLYTDTQYF
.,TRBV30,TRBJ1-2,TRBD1,TGTGCCTGGAGCCTTAGACGGGGCGGGACAGACTATGGCTACACCTTC,CAWSLRRGGTDYGYTF
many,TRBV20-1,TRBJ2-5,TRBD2,TGCAGTGCTAGACCGAGGGGACTACGTCGAGAGACCCAGTACTTC,CSARPRGLRRETQYF
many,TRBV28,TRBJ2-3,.,TGTGCCAGCAGTTTTCAGGGTCGAACAGATACGCAGTATTTT,CASSFQGRTDTQYF
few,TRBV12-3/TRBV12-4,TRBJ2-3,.,TGTGCCAGCAGTTACCAGGGAGTTGGGTCAGATACGCAGTATTTT,CASSYQGVGSDTQYF
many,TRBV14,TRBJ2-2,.,TGTGCCAGCAGCCCAACGAGGGAGGCCACCGGGGAGCTGTTTTTT,CASSPTREATGELFF
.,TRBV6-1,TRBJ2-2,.,TGTGCCAGCAGTGGCCGATCGAACACCGGGGAGCTGTTTTTT,CASSGRSNTGELFF
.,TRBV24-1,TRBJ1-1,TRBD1,TGTGCCACCAGTGTCCTCCTACAGGGGCAGGGGAACACTGAAGCTTTCTTT,CATSVLLQGQGNTEAFF
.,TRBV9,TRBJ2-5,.,TGTGCCAGCAGCGTAGGTGGCTTCCAAGAGACCCAGTACTTC,CASSVGGFQETQYF
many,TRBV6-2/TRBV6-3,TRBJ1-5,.,TGTGCCAGCAGATCCCAGGTCGGTGCGGGGCATCAGCCCCAGCATTTT,CASRSQVGAGHQPQHF
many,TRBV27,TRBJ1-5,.,TGTGCCAGCAGTTTCGGGGGCGTCAATCAGCCCCAGCATTTT,CASSFGGVNQPQHF
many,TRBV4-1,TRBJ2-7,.,TGCGCCAGCAGCCAAGGGGTCCGAGAATCCATACGGGAGCAGTACTTC,CASSQGVRESIREQYF
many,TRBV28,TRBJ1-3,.,TGTGCCAGCAGAATGGCCGGGACAGGAAACACCATATATTTT,CASRMAGTGNTIYF
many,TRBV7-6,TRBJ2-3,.,TGTGCCAGCAGCTTAGCGTCTGGCACAGATACGCAGTATTTT,CASSLASGTDTQYF
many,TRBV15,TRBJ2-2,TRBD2,TGTGCCACCAGCAGGGGACTAGCGGGAGGCGGCGAGGAGCTGTTTTTT,CATSRGLAGGGEELFF
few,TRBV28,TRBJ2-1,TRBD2,TGTGCCAGCAGTTTACGGCCTCTAGCGGGGCTTAATGAGCAGTTCTTC,CASSLRPLAGLNEQFF
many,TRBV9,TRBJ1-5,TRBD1,TGTGCCAGCAGCGTAGGCGACAGGGGGGAGCCCCAGCATTTT,CASSVGDRGEPQHF
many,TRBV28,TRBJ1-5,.,TGTGCCAGCAGGGAAGACGTCGGACACTATAGCAATCAGCCCCAGCATTTT,CASREDVGHYSNQPQHF
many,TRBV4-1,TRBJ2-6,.,TGCGCCAGCAGCCAAGCTGATCGGGCCATAATCTCTGGGGCCAACGTCCTGACTTTC,CASSQADRAIISGANVLTF